The clone carrying this T cell receptor (beta chain) occurred a few times. CDR3 length: 13 amino acids. Germline assignment: CDR1 SGHTA and CDR2 FQGNSA. Between the trimmed V and J ends, which lost 2 bases and 1 base, there was a span of 5 bases. The sample belongs to a study of T cell clones after liver transplantation. Clones were read by immunoSEQ multiplex PCR, and TCRdb kept only the in-frame ones, dropping some. The sample yields more than 70,000 clones, around four fifths seen once. The sample was CD4+ T cells from blood, taken at the 22-month timepoint. V gene TRBV7-2 combines with J gene TRBJ2-5, with D uncertain. The TCR comes from a human patient who received a liver transplant. The T cells may come from the graft donor. In DNA, the CDR3 is TGTGCCAGCAGCTTAAGGGTCCAAGAGACCCAGTACTTC. It specifies CASSLRVQETQYF.